This TCR beta chain was sequenced for a study of blood T cell repertoires in COVID-19. Here immunoSEQ multiplex PCR was the method, and the copy in TCRdb shows in-frame clones only, minus some. The data hold roughly 150,000 clones, with around 88% observed a single time. This clone was counted a single time. Germline values: CDR1 LNHDA, CDR2 SQIVND (reference sequence). Trimming pared 5 bases from V and 7 bases from J, leaving 20 bases between. This CDR3 has 15 amino acids. The clonotype was recovered from a man between 60 and 75 years old with active or convalescent COVID-19. Material: peripheral blood. The V and J genes are TRBV19 and TRBJ1-1; D perhaps matches TRBD1 (6 bases). For the CDR3, the DNA is TGTGCCAGTAGTCCCTCGACAGGCCGTCGGGGTGAAGCTTTCTTT. As protein: CASSPSTGRRGEAFF. Combining the CDR3 with reference TRBV19 and TRBJ1-1 gives the whole variable domain DGGITQSPKYLFRKEGQNVTLSCEQNLNHDAMYWYRQDPGQGLRLIYYSQIVNDFQKGDIAEGYSVSREKKESFPLTVTSAQKNPTAFYLCASSPSTGRRGEAFFGQGTRLTVV.